This paragraph reports one T cell receptor (beta chain). This clone has more than one count but fewer than ten. What this receptor recognizes is not known. It has no much larger one-base neighbor in the sample; base qualities were not kept. This specimen comes from a study of cytomegalovirus exposure and HLA in healthy donors (dated by TCRdb to 2015 to 2018). Background on the whole study: In an earlier analysis of some 610 of the donors, under 300 Gb of sequence data and approximately 100 million unique TCR beta sequences from about 179 million T cells were reported. All discovery cohort repertoires had been generated using a single sequencing platform. Four to six DR-DQ haplotypes were handled as single units for association and clustering because linkage in the cohort was strong. An earlier analysis of more than 450 of the donors used high-throughput TCR beta sequencing to judge whether each TCR beta V gene segment behaved as functional or pseudogenic. Donor age, sex, ethnicity and CMV serostatus were compiled together with the repertoire data. High-throughput TCR immunosequencing, statistical association of individual TCRs with disease status, and machine learning were combined to predict cytomegalovirus infection status. Among about 390 genotyped donors of the cohort, an average of approximately 240,000 unique TCR beta nucleotide sequences were sequenced per donor, roughly 20% of them non-productive. A later genetic analysis took genome-wide SNP genotypes for 398 of the 666 donors and used that subset as a discovery cohort. The later analysis used no new phenotypic data to find candidate immune exposures, relying instead on TCR beta sequences and their occurrence across donors. An early release that covered some 640 HLA-typed donors contained 300 to 350 gigabases of sequencing data and tens of millions of unique TCR sequences. In a later analysis, previously published TCR beta repertoires from 600 to 850 donors were re-analyzed and high-resolution HLA genotyping was added so that TCR occurrence patterns could be studied. Using immunosequencing, the study profiled T cell repertoires from around 670 subjects and related those repertoires to cytomegalovirus serostatus. Class I and class II HLA loci were covered by the typing at four-digit resolution. The number of donors typed differed by locus, with about 629-630 for A, B, C, DRB1 and DQB1, roughly 520 for DQA1, some 570 for DPA1, and 400 to 490 for DPB1. The genetic ancestry cluster associated with self-reported Caucasian donors included around four fifths of the roughly 360 genotyped donors. Along with the approximately 700-subject first cohort, a separate validation cohort of some 130 different subjects was used. The study aimed to test whether signatures of past pathogen exposure could be identified by cataloging public T cell receptors.

The receptor library was made with the immunoSEQ multiplex PCR assay. A mixture of 60 forward primers for TCR Vbeta segments and 13 reverse primers for TCR Jbeta segments was used in the multiplex PCR. Amplification of the CDR3 region of rearranged TCR beta genes was performed with a multiplex PCR assay on genomic DNA. Amplified TCR beta libraries were sequenced as 87-base-pair reads on the Illumina HiSeq System. In the paper's pipeline: A later analysis counted tens of millions of unique TCR beta chains across the 700 or so repertoires, and around 12 million of these chains were shared by at least two donors. Raw reads were error-corrected and collapsed into unique sequences with a nearest-neighbor algorithm that merged closely related sequences to remove PCR and sequencing errors. V, D and J gene segments were assigned by aligning CDR3 sequences to IMGT reference sequences. For a sequence to be retained, at least a six-nucleotide match to both a V gene segment and a J gene segment was required. A rearrangement counted as productive if the CDR3 had no stop codons and remained in frame with V and J, and every other rearrangement counted as non-productive. Following IMGT convention, CDR3 was defined as the stretch from the second conserved V-encoded cysteine up to the conserved J-encoded phenylalanine. Sequences without an unambiguous match to a single V gene segment were excluded from the earlier analysis of 587 of the donors. An earlier analysis of just under 600 of the donors called V segments functional above 56.7% productive rearrangements and segregating when the between-donor standard deviation exceeded 5%. A statistical classification framework was built to diagnose cytomegalovirus status from the catalog of TCR beta chain sequences. V and J gene assignment, in a later analysis, came from comparing TCR nucleotide sequences with IMGT/GENE-DB human TR gene sequences. A later analysis assigned CDR3 sequences and most-parsimonious VDJ recombination scenarios with the TCRdist pipeline. In a later analysis, each TCR beta chain was defined by its CDR3 amino acid sequence together with its V-gene family, and reads lacking a unique V-gene family were excluded. To address suspected cross-contamination and a sequencing artifact, a later analysis removed under 600 highly shared, low-generation-probability nucleotide sequences. In a later analysis, a clonal expansion index for each public chain was calculated from normalized within-repertoire ranks of inferred template counts. A later analysis computed generation probabilities with a VDJ recombination model fitted to out-of-frame rearrangements, and checked the results against IGoR. A later analysis scored TCR-TCR, TCR-HLA and TCR-CMV co-occurrence with hypergeometric tests, applying a repertoire-size bias correction to TCR pairs. False discovery rates were estimated in a later analysis by permuting HLA or CMV assignments 20 times. In a later analysis, co-occurring TCRs were grouped using DBSCAN, and TCRdist sequence similarity was added for clustering within HLA-allele-positive subsets. Repertoires with fewer than 30,000 or more than 120,000 public chains were left out of co-occurrence clustering, as were five repertoires with anomalous nucleotide sharing. The immuneACCESS repertoire file appears here via TCRdb, limited to in-frame rearrangements. These files lack a portion of the clones; in checked studies, under half of the deficit traces to unresolved V genes, and the cause of the others is not known. D and trimming were read from the DNA, whereas the V and J calls and clone size are those reported in that table. The sample contains 95,000 to 150,000 clones, 78% of them found a single time. About 6% of the sample is held by the ten biggest clonotypes.

What the authors observed across the whole study: At a false discovery rate of 0.05, a later analysis linked 16,951 TCR beta sequences to specific HLA alleles. HLA typing was unavailable for some donors at each locus, so association tests used only the typed subset. Linkage disequilibrium might explain the correlated functional status among segregating V segments, but an unknown experimental factor could not be ruled out. When HLA alleles, especially DR and DQ, strongly co-occurred, TCR associations were difficult to assign to individual alleles. According to a later analysis, most CMV-associated TCR beta chains appeared to be HLA-restricted, and the HLA associations seemed to be driven largely by CMV exposure. Sequencing depth was assumed to be roughly uniform across donors in the presence/absence analyses, though that assumption may not hold. Only TCR beta chains were sequenced in this cohort, and the absence of alpha or paired-chain data limited detectable features. Several of the top co-occurrence clusters appeared to be linked to parvovirus B19, influenza, CMV and Epstein-Barr virus, according to a later analysis. A few of the identified cytomegalovirus-associated TCR beta chains were confirmed in vitro to be specific for cytomegalovirus antigens. The earlier analysis of some 540 of the donors excluded some 15 rarely observed V segments, including chromosome 9 orphons, because counts were too low. Broadly in line with IMGT annotations, most TCR beta V segments showed up in productive rearrangements about 87% or about 30% of the time in an earlier analysis of 587 of the donors. A later genetic analysis associated a missense DCLRE1C variant with V-gene and J-gene trimming of TCR beta chains, and an independent cohort replicated the association. While some public TCRs were present in many individuals, most TCR sequences turned up only very rarely across donors. In a later analysis, the rate of TCR association differed among HLA loci, with DRB1 alleles having the most associated TCRs and HLA-C alleles having the fewest. The classifier was reported to diagnose cytomegalovirus status with high specificity and sensitivity in both the original and validation cohorts. The sequencing pipeline was judged likely to have produced a cluster of highly shared sequence variants as a technical artifact. The study gave a list of 150 to 200 TCR beta chains associated with cytomegalovirus. Immune exposure information for the cohort was limited to CMV serostatus. According to a later genetic analysis, donors in an Asian-associated ancestry cluster had fewer N-insertions in productive TCRs than the roughly 700-donor mean. In a later analysis, HLA-associated TCR beta chains were found to be more clonally expanded and to have lower generation probabilities than equally common non-associated chains. According to the authors, the approach could potentially be generalized to other disease states and immunological phenotypes. A further reported finding was that TCR beta sequences accurately predicted the HLA-A and HLA-B alleles for most subjects in the first cohort.

The cohort consisted of fewer than 700 healthy bone marrow donors. At the time of sampling, every cohort member was nominally healthy, though immune exposures that went unrecorded were likely present. The donor was CMV seronegative and belonged to the group of several hundred seronegative cohort members. A peripheral blood sample was collected from each donor, and TCR beta sequencing was performed on peripheral blood mononuclear cells. The Qiagen DNeasy Blood Extraction Kit was used to extract genomic DNA from the blood cell samples. This receptor was taken from a woman between 40 and 50 years old in good health and CMV-seronegative. The sample comprised PBMCs.

The DNA reads as follows: TGTGCCAGCAGCGTAGGACCGGGACAGGGATCTGGAAACACCATATATTTT. The translation is CASSVGPGQGSGNTIYF. The chain is encoded by TRBV9 joined to TRBJ1-3; 9 bases in the middle match TRBD1. V and J are trimmed by 0 bases and 1 base, and the gene matches miss 5 bases of the junction. From the germline V gene, CDR1 is SGDLS and CDR2 is YYNGEE. Its CDR3 holds 17 amino acids, cysteine through phenylalanine. CDR3 DNA is the only sequence kept; it has 51 bases, read in frame from the first base.